One and the same sample provided the 8 T cell receptor beta chains below, sequenced in a study of healthy donors' naive CD4 and CD8 T cells. TCR libraries were built from 500 to 550 ng of total RNA by linear amplification. TCRdb reprocessed the reads via MiXCR and lists one record per CDR3 protein. The sample has roughly 200,000 distinct CDR3 sequences; about four fifths are singletons. Sequencing was performed on naive CD4+ and CD8+ T cells sorted from blood, pooled from several donors. The receptors were sampled from a pool of human donors in good health; the sample pools cells from several healthy donors.

The CDR3 bases are TGCGCCAGCAGCCAAGATCAATTATTCATCGCGGGAGGGGACACCGGGGAGCTGTTTTTT. Its translation is CASSQDQLFIAGGDTGELFF. The chain uses TRBV4-3 and TRBJ2-2; 9 nucleotides align to TRBD2. V lost 0 bases to trimming and J lost 3 bases; unmatched junction nucleotides: 14. The germline V gene has CDR1 LGHNA and CDR2 YSLEER. The CDR3 sequence is 20 residues long.

The V gene is TRBV19, the J gene TRBJ1-2, with 9 positions matching TRBD1. CDR3 length: 13 amino acids. The V segment lost 9 bases and the J segment 7 bases; nucleotides outside the gene matches: 9. In germline, CDR1 is LNHDA, CDR2 SQIVND (reference sequence). CDR3 in amino acids: CASSGQGSRGYTF. The CDR3 bases are TGTGCCAGCTCGGGACAGGGAAGTCGTGGCTACACCTTC. Filled out from reference TRBV19 and TRBJ1-2, the complete variable domain reads DGGITQSPKYLFRKEGQNVTLSCEQNLNHDAMYWYRQDPGQGLRLIYYSQIVNDFQKGDIAEGYSVSREKKESFPLTVTSAQKNPTAFYLCASSGQGSRGYTFGSGTRLTVV.

The chain combines TRBV7-8 with TRBJ2-5, with a possible D match to TRBD2 (6 bases). V was pared by 5 bases and J by 4 bases, with 11 bases between. The CDR3 has 13 amino acids. Germline values: CDR1 SGHVS, CDR2 FQNEAQ. CDR3 DNA: TGTGCCAGCAGCGGAGGGTTGGTAGAGACCCAGTACTTC. Encoded protein: CASSGGLVETQYF.

This clonotype came up a few times. The gene calls are TRBV29-1 and TRBJ1-1, with D maybe TRBD1 (6 bases). The CDR3 sequence is 13 residues long. With 5 bases removed from V and 2 bases from J, the gap between germline ends came to 12 bases. Germline CDR1 and CDR2: SQVTM and ANQGSEA. CDR3 sequence: CSVLQGINTEAFF. DNA for the CDR3: TGCAGCGTTTTACAGGGTATTAACACTGAAGCTTTCTTT.

The V and J genes are TRBV6-5 and TRBJ1-1; D is ambiguous. Germline CDR1 reads MNHEY; CDR2 reads SVGAGI. The CDR3 spans 14 residues. The ends were cut back, 0 bases at V and 8 bases at J, with 13 bases in the middle. In DNA, the CDR3 is TGTGCCAGCAGTTACTCAGTCAATTCTGGGGAAGCTTTCTTT. It encodes CASSYSVNSGEAFF.

This clonotype has more than one count but fewer than ten. The chain carries TRBV29-1 and TRBJ2-7; TRBD2 aligns across 9 bases. The length of the CDR3 is 13 residues. Per the germline V gene, CDR1 is SQVTM and CDR2 is ANQGSEA. After removal of 6 bases from V and 6 bases from J, the junction contained 9 bases not matched to a gene. CDR3 amino acids: CSVREGTRIEQYF. The CDR3 DNA reads as TGCAGCGTGCGGGAGGGTACGAGGATCGAGCAGTACTTC.

This chain links TRBV18 with TRBJ2-1; no clear D. The CDR3 covers 13 residues. Germline assignment: CDR1 KGHSH and CDR2 LQKENI. Deletions cut 3 bases from V and 6 bases from J, with 9 bases between. CDR3 in amino acids: CASSPAQVNEQFF. The CDR3 DNA reads TGTGCCAGCTCACCGGCGCAGGTCAATGAGCAGTTCTTC.

This clonotype is deemed medium-sized. The chain employs TRBV27 and TRBJ2-5; D unclear. Germline CDR1 reads MNHEY; CDR2 reads SMNVEV (reference sequence). This CDR3 comprises 11 residues. Between the trimmed V and J ends, which lost 2 bases and 5 bases, there was a span of 3 bases. CDR3 residues: CASSLGETQYF. The CDR3 region has the DNA TGTGCCAGCAGTTTAGGGGAGACCCAGTACTTC.